This T cell receptor (beta chain) was identified during a study of circulating and synovial CD4+ cells in juvenile arthritis. Study-wide results and limits: CPL versus bulk CD4 samples: T cell genome counts differed by at least an order of magnitude. Overlap with synovium rose as more T cells were sequenced. Diversity here was lower than in bulk blood CD4 cells.

Data came from immunoSEQ multiplex PCR; TCRdb stores just in-frame clones and leaves some out. Counted here are fewer than 35,000 clones, around 95% occurring once; the ten biggest clones make up 0.15% to 0.2%. A remark on this clone: Its antigen is undetermined.

This CDR3 region has 16 residues. Germline lookup yields CDR1 SGHVS and CDR2 FNYEAQ. Trimming removed 2 bases from V and 1 base from J, with 13 bases in between. The source material was CD4+ T cells from blood. The source is a human donor with juvenile idiopathic arthritis. The rearrangement joins TRBV7-6 to TRBJ2-3; tentative D call: TRBD2 (5 bases). This CDR3 is CASSLKASPGTDTQYF. Here the CDR3 DNA reads TGTGCCAGCAGCTTAAAGGCTAGCCCGGGCACAGATACGCAGTATTTT.